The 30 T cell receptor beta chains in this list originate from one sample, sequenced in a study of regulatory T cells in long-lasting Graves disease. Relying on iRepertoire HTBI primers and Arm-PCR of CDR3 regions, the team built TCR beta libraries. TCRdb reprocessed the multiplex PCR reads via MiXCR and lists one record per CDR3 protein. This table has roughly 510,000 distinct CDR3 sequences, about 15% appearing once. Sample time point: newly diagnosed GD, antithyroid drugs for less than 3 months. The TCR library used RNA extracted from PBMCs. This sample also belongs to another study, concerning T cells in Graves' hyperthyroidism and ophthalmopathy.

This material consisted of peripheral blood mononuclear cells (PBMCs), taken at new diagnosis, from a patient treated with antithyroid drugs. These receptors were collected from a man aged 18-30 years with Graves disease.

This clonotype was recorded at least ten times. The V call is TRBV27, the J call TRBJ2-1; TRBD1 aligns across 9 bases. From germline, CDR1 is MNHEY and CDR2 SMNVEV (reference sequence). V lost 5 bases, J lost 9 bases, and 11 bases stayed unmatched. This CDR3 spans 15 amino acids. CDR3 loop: CASSHTGTGTGEQFF. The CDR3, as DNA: TGTGCCAGCAGTCATACCGGGACAGGGACGGGTGAGCAGTTCTTC.

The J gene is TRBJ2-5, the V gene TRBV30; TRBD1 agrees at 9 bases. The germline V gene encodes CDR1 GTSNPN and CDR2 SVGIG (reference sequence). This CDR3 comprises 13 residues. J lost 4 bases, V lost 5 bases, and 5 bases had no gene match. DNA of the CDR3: TGTGCCTGGGGACAGGGGATCCGAGAGACCCAGTACTTC. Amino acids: CAWGQGIRETQYF.

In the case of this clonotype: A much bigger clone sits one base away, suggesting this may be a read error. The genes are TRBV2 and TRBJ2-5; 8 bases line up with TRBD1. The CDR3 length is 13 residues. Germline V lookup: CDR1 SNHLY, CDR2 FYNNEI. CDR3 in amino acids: CASNSRGQEAQYF. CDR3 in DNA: TGTGCCAGCAATAGCAGGGGGCAAGAGGCCCAGTACTTC.

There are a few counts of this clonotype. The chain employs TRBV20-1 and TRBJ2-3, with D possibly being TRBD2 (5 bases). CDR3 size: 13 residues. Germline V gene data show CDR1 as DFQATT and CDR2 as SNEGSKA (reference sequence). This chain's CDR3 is CSLRRPSTDTQYF. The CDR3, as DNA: TGCAGCCTCCGGAGGCCTAGCACAGATACGCAGTATTTT.

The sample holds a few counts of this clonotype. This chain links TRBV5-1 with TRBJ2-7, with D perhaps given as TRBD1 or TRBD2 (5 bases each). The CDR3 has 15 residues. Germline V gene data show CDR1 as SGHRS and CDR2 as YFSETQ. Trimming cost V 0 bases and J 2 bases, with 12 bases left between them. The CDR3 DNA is TGCGCCAGCAGCTTGGACGGGGACGCGACCTACGAGCAGTACTTC. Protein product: CASSLDGDATYEQYF.

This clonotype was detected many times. CDR3 bases: TGTGCCAGCAGTTTATCGCCGGGACAGGCCTACGAGCAGTACTTC. It specifies CASSLSPGQAYEQYF. This rearrangement joins TRBV27 to TRBJ2-7; 8 positions agree with TRBD1. Germline V gene lookup returns CDR1 MNHEY and CDR2 SMNVEV (reference sequence). This CDR3 comprises 15 residues. The V segment lost 0 bases and the J segment 2 bases; nucleotides outside the gene matches: 3.

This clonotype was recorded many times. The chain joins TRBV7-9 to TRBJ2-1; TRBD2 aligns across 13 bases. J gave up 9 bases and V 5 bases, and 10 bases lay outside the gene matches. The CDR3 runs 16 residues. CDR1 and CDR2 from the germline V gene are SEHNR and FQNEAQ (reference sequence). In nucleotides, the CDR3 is TGTGCCAGCAGCGCCTGGACTAGCGGGGGACCGGGTGAGCAGTTCTTC. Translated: CASSAWTSGGPGEQFF.

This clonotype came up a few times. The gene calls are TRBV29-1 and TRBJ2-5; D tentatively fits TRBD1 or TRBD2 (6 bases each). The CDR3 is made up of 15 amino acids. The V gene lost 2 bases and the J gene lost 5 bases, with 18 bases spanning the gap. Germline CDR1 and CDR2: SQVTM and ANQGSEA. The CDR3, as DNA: TGCAGCGTTGAACCAAGGGACGGGGGCGTCGAGACCCAGTACTTC. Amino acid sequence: CSVEPRDGGVETQYF.

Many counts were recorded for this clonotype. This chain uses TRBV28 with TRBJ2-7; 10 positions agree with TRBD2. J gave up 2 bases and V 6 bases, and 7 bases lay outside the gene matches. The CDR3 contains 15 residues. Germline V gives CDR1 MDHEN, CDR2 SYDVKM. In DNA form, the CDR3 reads TGTGCCAGCAGCCCGGGACTAGCGTCCACCTACGAGCAGTACTTC. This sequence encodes CASSPGLASTYEQYF. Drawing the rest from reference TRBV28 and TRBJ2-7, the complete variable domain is DVKVTQSSRYLVKRTGEKVFLECVQDMDHENMFWYRQDPGLGLRLIYFSYDVKMKEKGDIPEGYSVSREKKERFSLILESASTNQTSMYLCASSPGLASTYEQYFGPGTRLTVT.

The CDR3 region is CASSLTGTQAFF. CDR3 bases: TGTGCCAGTAGTCTCACCGGGACACAAGCTTTCTTT. The genes are TRBV19 and TRBJ1-1; tentatively, D is TRBD1 (6 bases). From germline, CDR1 is LNHDA and CDR2 SQIVND (reference sequence). The V end was cut by 5 bases, the J end by 9 bases, with 13 bases between. The CDR3 is 12 amino acids.

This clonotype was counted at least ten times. In DNA, the CDR3 is TGTGCCAGCTCATCACGACAGGGGGCCGAGCCCCAGCATTTT. Its protein product is CASSSRQGAEPQHF. V gene TRBV18 combines with J gene TRBJ1-5, with TRBD1 identical over 10 bases. Germline V CDR1 and CDR2: KGHSH, LQKENI. J gave up 8 bases and V 5 bases, and 6 bases lay outside the gene matches. This CDR3 is 14 amino acids long.

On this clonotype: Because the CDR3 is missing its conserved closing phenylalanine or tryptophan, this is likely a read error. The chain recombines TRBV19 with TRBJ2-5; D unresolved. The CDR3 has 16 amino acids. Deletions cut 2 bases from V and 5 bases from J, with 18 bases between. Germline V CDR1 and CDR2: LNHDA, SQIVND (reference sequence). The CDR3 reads CASSITLTRFRETQYL. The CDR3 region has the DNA TGTGCCAGTAGTATAACCCTGACGCGGTTTCGCGAGACCCAGTACCTC.

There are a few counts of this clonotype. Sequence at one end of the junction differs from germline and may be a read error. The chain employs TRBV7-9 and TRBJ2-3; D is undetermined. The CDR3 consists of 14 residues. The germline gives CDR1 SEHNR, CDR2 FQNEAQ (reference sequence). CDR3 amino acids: CAGSSGRSTDTQYF. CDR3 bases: TGTGCCGGCAGCTCAGGCAGAAGCACAGATACGCAGTATTTT.

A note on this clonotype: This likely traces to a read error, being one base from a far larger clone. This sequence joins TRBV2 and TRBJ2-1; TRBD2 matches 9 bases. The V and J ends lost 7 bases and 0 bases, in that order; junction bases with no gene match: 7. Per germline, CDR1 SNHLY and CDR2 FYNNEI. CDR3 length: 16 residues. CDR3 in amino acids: CASIFLAGSSYNEQFF. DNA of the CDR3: TGTGCCAGCATTTTCCTAGCGGGAAGCTCCTACAATGAGCAGTTCTTC.

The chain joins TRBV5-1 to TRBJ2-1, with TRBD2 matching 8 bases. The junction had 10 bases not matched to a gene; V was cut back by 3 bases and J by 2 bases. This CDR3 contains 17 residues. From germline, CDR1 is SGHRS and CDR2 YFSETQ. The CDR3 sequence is CASSSGYSGETYNEQFF. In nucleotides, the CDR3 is TGCGCCAGCAGCTCCGGATATAGCGGGGAAACCTACAATGAGCAGTTCTTC.

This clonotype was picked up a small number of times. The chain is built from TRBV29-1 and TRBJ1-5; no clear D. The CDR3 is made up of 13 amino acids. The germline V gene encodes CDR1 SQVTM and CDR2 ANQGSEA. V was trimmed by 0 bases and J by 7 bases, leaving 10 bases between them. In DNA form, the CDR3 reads TGCAGCGTTGAAGAGGACTTCGGGCAGCCCCAGCATTTT. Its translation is CSVEEDFGQPQHF.

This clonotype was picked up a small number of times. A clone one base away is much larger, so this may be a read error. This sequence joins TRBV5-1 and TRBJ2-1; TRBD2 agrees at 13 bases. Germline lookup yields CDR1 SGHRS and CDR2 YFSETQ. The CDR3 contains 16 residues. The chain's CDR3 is CASSLELAGGGNERFF. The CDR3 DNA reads TGCGCCAGCAGCTTGGAACTAGCGGGAGGGGGCAATGAGCGGTTCTTC. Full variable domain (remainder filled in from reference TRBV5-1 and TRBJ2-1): KAGVTQTPRYLIKTRGQQVTLSCSPISGHRSVSWYQQTPGQGLQFLFEYFSETQRNKGNFPGRFSGRQFSNSRSEMNVSTLELGDSALYLCASSLELAGGGNERFFGPGTRLTVL.

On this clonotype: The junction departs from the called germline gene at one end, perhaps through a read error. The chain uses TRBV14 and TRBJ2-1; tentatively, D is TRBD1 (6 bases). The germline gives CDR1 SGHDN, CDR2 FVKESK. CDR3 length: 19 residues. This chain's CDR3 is CASSQGARGPFSSYNEQFF. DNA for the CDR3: TGTGCCAGCAGTCAAGGGGCCAGGGGCCCTTTCAGCTCCTACAATGAGCAGTTCTTC.

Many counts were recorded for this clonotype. CDR3 in amino acids: CASSAGTGAYEQYF. CDR3 DNA: TGTGCCAGCAGTGCCGGGACAGGGGCATACGAGCAGTACTTC. The genes are TRBV6-1 and TRBJ2-7, with TRBD1 identical over 10 bases. Per germline, CDR1 MNHNS and CDR2 SASEGT. V lost 4 bases and J lost 4; bases outside the gene matches: 4. This CDR3 contains 14 residues.

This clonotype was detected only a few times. In DNA form, the CDR3 reads TGCGCCAGCAGCTTCCTGGAAAATTCACCCCTCCACTTT. Its translation: CASSFLENSPLHF. The chain has TRBV5-1 and TRBJ1-6; D not resolved. V was shortened by 2 bases and J by 7 bases, with 7 bases between the two germline ends. The CDR3 contains 13 residues. Germline V gene sequence: CDR1 SGHRS, CDR2 YFSETQ.

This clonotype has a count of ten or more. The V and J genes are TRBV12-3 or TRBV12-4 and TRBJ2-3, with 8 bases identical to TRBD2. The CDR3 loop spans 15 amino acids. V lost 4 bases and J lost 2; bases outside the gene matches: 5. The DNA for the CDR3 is TGTGCCAGCAGTTCACCAGCGGGAGTCACAGATACGCAGTATTTT. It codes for CASSSPAGVTDTQYF.

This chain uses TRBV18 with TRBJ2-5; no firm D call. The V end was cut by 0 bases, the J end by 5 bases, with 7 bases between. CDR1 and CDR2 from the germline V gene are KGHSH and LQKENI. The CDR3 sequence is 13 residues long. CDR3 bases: TGTGCCAGCTCACCACCGACGAGGGAGACCCAGTACTTC. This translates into CASSPPTRETQYF.

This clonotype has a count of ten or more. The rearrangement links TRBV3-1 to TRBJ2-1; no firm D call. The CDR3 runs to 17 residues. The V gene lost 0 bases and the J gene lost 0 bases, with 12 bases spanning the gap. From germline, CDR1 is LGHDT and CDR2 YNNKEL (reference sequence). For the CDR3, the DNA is TGTGCCAGCAGCCAAGAGGCCCCGATATACTCCTACAATGAGCAGTTCTTC. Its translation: CASSQEAPIYSYNEQFF.

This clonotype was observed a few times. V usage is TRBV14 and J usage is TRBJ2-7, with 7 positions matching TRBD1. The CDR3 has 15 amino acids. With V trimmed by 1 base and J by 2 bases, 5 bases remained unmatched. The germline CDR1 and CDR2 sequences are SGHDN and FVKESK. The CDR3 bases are TGTGCCAGCAGCCAAGGACAGGGATTAACCTACGAGCAGTACTTC. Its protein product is CASSQGQGLTYEQYF.

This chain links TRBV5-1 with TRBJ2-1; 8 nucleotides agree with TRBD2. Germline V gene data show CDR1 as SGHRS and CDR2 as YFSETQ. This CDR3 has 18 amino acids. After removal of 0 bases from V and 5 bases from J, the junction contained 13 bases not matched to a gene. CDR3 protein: CASSLEPAGVSGNNEQFF. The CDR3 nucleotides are TGCGCCAGCAGCTTGGAACCAGCGGGAGTCTCCGGCAACAATGAGCAGTTCTTC. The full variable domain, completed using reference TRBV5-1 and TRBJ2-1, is KAGVTQTPRYLIKTRGQQVTLSCSPISGHRSVSWYQQTPGQGLQFLFEYFSETQRNKGNFPGRFSGRQFSNSRSEMNVSTLELGDSALYLCASSLEPAGVSGNNEQFFGPGTRLTVL.

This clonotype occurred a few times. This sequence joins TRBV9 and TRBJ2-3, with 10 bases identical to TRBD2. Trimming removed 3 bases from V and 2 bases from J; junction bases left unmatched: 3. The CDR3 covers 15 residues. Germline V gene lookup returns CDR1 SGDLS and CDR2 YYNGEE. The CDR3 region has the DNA TGTGCCAGCAGCGGGGGACTAGCGACCACAGATACGCAGTATTTT. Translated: CASSGGLATTDTQYF.

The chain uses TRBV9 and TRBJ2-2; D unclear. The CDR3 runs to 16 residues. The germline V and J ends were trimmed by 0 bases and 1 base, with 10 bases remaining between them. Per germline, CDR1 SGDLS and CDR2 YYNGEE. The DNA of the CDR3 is TGTGCCAGCAGCGTAGCACCCGGCGGGAACACCGGGGAGCTGTTTTTT. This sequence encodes CASSVAPGGNTGELFF.

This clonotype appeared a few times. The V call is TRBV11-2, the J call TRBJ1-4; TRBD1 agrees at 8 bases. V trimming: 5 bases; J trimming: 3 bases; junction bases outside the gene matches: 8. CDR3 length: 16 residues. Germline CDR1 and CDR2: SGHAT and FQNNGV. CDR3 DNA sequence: TGTGCCAGCAGCCTCCGACAGGGGATGCCTAATGAAAAACTGTTTTTT. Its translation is CASSLRQGMPNEKLFF.

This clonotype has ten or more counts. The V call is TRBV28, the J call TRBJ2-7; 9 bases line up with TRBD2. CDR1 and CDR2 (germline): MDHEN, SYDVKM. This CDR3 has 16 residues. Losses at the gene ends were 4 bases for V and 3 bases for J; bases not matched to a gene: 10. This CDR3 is CASSYPPGLANYEQYF. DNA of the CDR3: TGTGCCAGCAGTTATCCCCCGGGACTAGCTAACTACGAGCAGTACTTC.

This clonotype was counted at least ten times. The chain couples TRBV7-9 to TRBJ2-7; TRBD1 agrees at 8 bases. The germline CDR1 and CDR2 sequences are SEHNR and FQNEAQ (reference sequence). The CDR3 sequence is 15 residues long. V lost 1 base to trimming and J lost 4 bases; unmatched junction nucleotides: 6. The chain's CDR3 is CASSLVQGAKYEQYF. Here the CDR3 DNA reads TGTGCCAGCAGCTTAGTCCAGGGGGCCAAGTACGAGCAGTACTTC.